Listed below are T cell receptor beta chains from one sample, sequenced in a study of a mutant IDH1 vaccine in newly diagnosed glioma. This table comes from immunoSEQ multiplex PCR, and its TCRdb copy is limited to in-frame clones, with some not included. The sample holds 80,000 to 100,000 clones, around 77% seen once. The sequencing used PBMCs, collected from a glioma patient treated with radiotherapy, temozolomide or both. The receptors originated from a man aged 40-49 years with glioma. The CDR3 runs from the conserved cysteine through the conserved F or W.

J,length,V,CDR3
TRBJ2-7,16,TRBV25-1,CASSQWGTETSYEQYF
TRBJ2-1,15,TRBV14,CASSRRLAGYNEQFF
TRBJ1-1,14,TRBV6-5,CASSYLGQNTEAFF
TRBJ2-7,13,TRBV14,CASSPPDSYEQYF
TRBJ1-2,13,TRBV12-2,CASRLESSGGYTF
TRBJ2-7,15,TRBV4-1,CASSQEPGLEGEQYF
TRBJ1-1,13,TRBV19,CASKGQRNTEAFF
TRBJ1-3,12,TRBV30,CACKAEGNTIYF
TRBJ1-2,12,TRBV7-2,CASSLDLYGYTF
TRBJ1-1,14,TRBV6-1,CASSNGGMNTEAFF
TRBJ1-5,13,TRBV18,CASSLTGNQPQHF
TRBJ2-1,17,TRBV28,CASSPRTSGFSYNEQFF
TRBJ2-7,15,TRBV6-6,CASSPSGAYSYEQYF
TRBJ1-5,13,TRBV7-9,CASSLGTGQPQHF
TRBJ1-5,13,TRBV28,CASRLQGNQPQHF
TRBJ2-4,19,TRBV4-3,CASSQDLGSGALAKNIQYF
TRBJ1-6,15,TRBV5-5,CASSFRRADNSPLHF
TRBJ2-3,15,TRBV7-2,CASSLIAGGGDTQYF
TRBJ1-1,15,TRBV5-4,CASALAIRGDTEAFF
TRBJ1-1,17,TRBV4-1,CASSHQGAPVKSTEAFF
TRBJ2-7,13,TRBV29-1,CSVSTEPGNEQYF
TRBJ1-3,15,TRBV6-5,CASSYSRVFGNTIYF
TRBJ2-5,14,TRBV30,CAWGVTGGSATQYF
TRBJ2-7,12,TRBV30,CAWIGANYEQYF
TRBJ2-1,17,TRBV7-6,CASSGFQGLGVYNEQFF
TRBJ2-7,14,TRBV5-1,CATSPWGQNYEQYF
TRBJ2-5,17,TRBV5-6,CASSALGAGGLQETQYF
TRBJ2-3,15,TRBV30,CAWSVLGYGADTQYF
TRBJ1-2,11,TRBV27,CASSRGSGYTF
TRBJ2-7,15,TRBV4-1,CASSQSPTGTYEQYF
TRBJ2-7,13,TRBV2,CASSRTGAYEQYF
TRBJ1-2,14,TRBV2,CASSEGQVLDGYTF
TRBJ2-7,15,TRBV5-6,CASSFGLAGNYEQYF
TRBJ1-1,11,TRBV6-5,CASGHPREAFF
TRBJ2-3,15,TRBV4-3,CASSQDSGGSDTQYF
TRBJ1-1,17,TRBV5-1,CASSVDRGGVRNTEAFF
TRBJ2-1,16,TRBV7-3,CASSPLGAGGRFEQFF
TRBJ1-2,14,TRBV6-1,CASFGTAPNYGYTF
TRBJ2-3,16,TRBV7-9,CASSFLDSKITDTQYF
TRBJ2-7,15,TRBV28,CATTGGQVHGYEQYF